A single T cell receptor (beta chain) is shown here with its context. The source of the sample is a study of cytomegalovirus exposure and HLA in healthy donors. The V gene lost 8 bases and the J gene lost 0 bases, with 8 bases spanning the gap. CDR3 size: 13 residues. Germline CDR1 and CDR2: LNHDA and SQIVND (reference sequence). PCR was performed using 60 Vbeta and 13 Jbeta primers. Sequencing used immunoSEQ multiplex PCR; TCRdb keeps in-frame clones, though not all of them. The clone table shows approximately 52,000 clones, with the ten largest holding about 9.1%. V is TRBV19 and J is TRBJ1-5, with TRBD1 as a possible D gene (5 bases). The clonotype was recovered from a man aged 45-65 years in good health and CMV-seropositive. Sequencing used PBMCs. This CDR3 is CASEDNSNQPQHF. CDR3 DNA sequence: TGTGCCAGTGAGGACAATAGCAATCAGCCCCAGCATTTT.